This is a list of T cell receptor beta chains from one sample in a study of T cells in Graves' hyperthyroidism and ophthalmopathy. TCRdb ran MiXCR on the multiplex PCR reads and lists one entry per CDR3 protein. The sample carries 600,000 or so distinct CDR3 sequences, 14% recorded once. Sequences were obtained from blood. All receptors come from a woman aged 50 to 60 with Graves' ophthalmopathy. Each CDR3 is given without its conserved first and last residue. The size of a clone is reported for some rows only, either as once, few or many, or as a class for expanded clones.

size | V | CDR3
many | TRBV10-3 | ATGERANQPQH
many | TRBV5-1 | ASSSSGTGNKNIQY
many | TRBV4-3 | ASSLGEGSYEQY
few | TRBV19 | ASSIDRISTYEQY
. | TRBV7-2 | ASSFRGVEQY
. | TRBV18 | ASSQQGRDTGELF
many | TRBV20-1 | SASTGAEAF
many | TRBV28 | ASSSGTSGGPYEQY
few | TRBV6-1 | ATGDGTGNTEAF
many | TRBV10-3 | AISELGLAGEKFLTDTQY
many | TRBV28 | ASSLPPPRGRNYGYT
many | TRBV6-2/TRBV6-3 | ASSYSLLAGTYEQY
many | TRBV27 | ASSLSLRASANPATNEKLF
. | TRBV11-2 | ASSNGLGGTEAF
few | TRBV10-3 | AISEPLGQGIGDNYGYT
. | TRBV28 | ASSPPPDEIVATNEKLF
. | TRBV20-1 | SARDRLGMNTEAL
. | TRBV4-2 | ASSQVVGGNEQF
. | TRBV4-2 | ASSQDTGSLLRMDEKLF
. | TRBV3-1 | ASSQGHNYNEQF
. | TRBV4-3 | ASSQDTQGNQPQH
many | TRBV7-2 | ASRRTEVEAF
many | TRBV6-1 | ASIQLGLRTDTQY
few | TRBV6-2/TRBV6-3 | ASSYSSFRSHNEKLF
many | TRBV5-5 | ASSFSDSGYT
. | TRBV2 | ASKRPGLAGVLTGHVSYNEQF
. | TRBV7-9 | ASSLTPPLSTDTQY
few | TRBV28 | ASGSRDRGYYEQY
. | TRBV29-1 | SVAVEYNEQF
many | TRBV7-6 | ASSLPRQIYGYT